Listed below are T cell receptor beta chains from one sample, sequenced in a study of T cell changes during pregnancy in multiple sclerosis. Clones were sequenced by immunoSEQ multiplex PCR, and TCRdb holds only the in-frame ones, with some missing. The sample contains 30,000 to 40,000 clones, roughly 90% of which appear only once. Sequences were derived from CD8+ T cells from peripheral blood mononuclear cells, sampled in the third trimester of pregnancy. The receptors come from a female donor with multiple sclerosis, enrolled in a pregnancy study. Each CDR3 is given with its conserved first and last residue. D genes are given only for firm matches. Expanded clones get a size class; other rows say once, few or many, or leave the size out.

len: 16; d_gene: TRBD1; v_gene: TRBV2; abundance: NA; j_gene: TRBJ1-2; CDR3aa: CASSDDSPQGSEGYTF; CDR3nt: TGTGCCAGCAGTGATGATTCACCACAGGGGAGTGAGGGCTACACCTTC
len: 13; d_gene: NA; v_gene: TRBV9; abundance: NA; j_gene: TRBJ2-3; CDR3aa: CASSVVSADTQYF; CDR3nt: TGTGCCAGCAGCGTAGTGTCGGCAGATACGCAGTATTTT
len: 18; d_gene: TRBD1; v_gene: TRBV4-3; abundance: NA; j_gene: TRBJ1-1; CDR3aa: CASSQRGTGTGVSGEAFF; CDR3nt: TGCGCCAGCAGCCAGAGAGGCACGGGGACAGGGGTTTCTGGTGAAGCTTTCTTT
len: 16; d_gene: TRBD2; v_gene: TRBV11-2; abundance: NA; j_gene: TRBJ2-2; CDR3aa: CASSPVLRGGRGELFF; CDR3nt: TGTGCCAGCAGCCCCGTCTTGCGGGGGGGCCGCGGGGAGCTGTTTTTT
len: 16; d_gene: NA; v_gene: TRBV11-2; abundance: once; j_gene: TRBJ1-2; CDR3aa: CASSPTPRPINYGYTF; CDR3nt: TGTGCCAGCAGCCCCACTCCTCGCCCGATTAACTATGGCTACACCTTC
len: 17; d_gene: TRBD2; v_gene: TRBV6-1; abundance: NA; j_gene: TRBJ2-1; CDR3aa: CASSEPVLNSGGNEQFF; CDR3nt: TGTGCCAGCAGTGAGCCGGTTCTAAATAGCGGGGGCAATGAGCAGTTCTTC
len: 14; d_gene: NA; v_gene: TRBV10-3; abundance: NA; j_gene: TRBJ1-2; CDR3aa: CAISEAGGIYGYTF; CDR3nt: TGTGCCATCAGTGAGGCGGGCGGAATCTATGGCTACACCTTC
len: 16; d_gene: TRBD1; v_gene: TRBV10-3; abundance: once; j_gene: TRBJ1-6; CDR3aa: CAISEPAQGADSPLHF; CDR3nt: TGTGCCATCAGTGAGCCCGCCCAGGGGGCGGACTCACCCCTCCACTTT
len: 15; d_gene: NA; v_gene: TRBV6-1; abundance: NA; j_gene: TRBJ1-5; CDR3aa: CASSEGLGGRQPQHF; CDR3nt: TGTGCCAGCAGTGAAGGTTTGGGGGGAAGGCAGCCCCAGCATTTT
len: 14; d_gene: NA; v_gene: TRBV7-9; abundance: NA; j_gene: TRBJ1-5; CDR3aa: CASSQSQQNQPQHF; CDR3nt: TGTGCCAGCAGCCAAAGTCAACAAAATCAGCCCCAGCATTTT
len: 18; d_gene: TRBD2; v_gene: TRBV5-6; abundance: NA; j_gene: TRBJ2-4; CDR3aa: CASSPTVRRGAEGSIQYF; CDR3nt: TGTGCCAGCAGCCCCACGGTGCGGCGGGGGGCAGAGGGGAGCATTCAGTACTTC
len: 12; d_gene: TRBD1; v_gene: TRBV16; abundance: once; j_gene: TRBJ2-7; CDR3aa: CASSSGGYEQYF; CDR3nt: TGTGCCAGCAGCTCAGGGGGCTACGAGCAGTACTTC
len: 13; d_gene: TRBD1; v_gene: TRBV10-3; abundance: NA; j_gene: TRBJ1-5; CDR3aa: CAISDDRGQPQHF; CDR3nt: TGTGCCATCAGTGACGACAGGGGCCAGCCCCAGCATTTT
len: 13; d_gene: TRBD1; v_gene: TRBV29-1; abundance: NA; j_gene: TRBJ1-2; CDR3aa: CSAPTGFRYGYTF; CDR3nt: TGCAGCGCCCCGACAGGGTTCCGCTATGGCTACACCTTC
len: 14; d_gene: TRBD2; v_gene: TRBV6-4; abundance: medium-sized; j_gene: TRBJ2-3; CDR3aa: CASSEAGGTDTQYF; CDR3nt: TGTGCCAGCAGTGAAGCGGGGGGCACAGATACGCAGTATTTT
len: 14; d_gene: NA; v_gene: TRBV27; abundance: NA; j_gene: TRBJ1-1; CDR3aa: CASSLSTLNTEAFF; CDR3nt: TGTGCCAGCAGTCTTTCCACACTGAACACTGAAGCTTTCTTT
len: 16; d_gene: NA; v_gene: TRBV9; abundance: NA; j_gene: TRBJ1-3; CDR3aa: CASSDRTESSGNTIYF; CDR3nt: TGTGCCAGCAGCGATCGAACAGAGAGCTCTGGAAACACCATATATTTT
len: 15; d_gene: NA; v_gene: TRBV7-9; abundance: NA; j_gene: TRBJ2-5; CDR3aa: CASYLEGTYQETQYF; CDR3nt: TGTGCCAGCTACCTTGAGGGGACATACCAAGAGACCCAGTACTTC
len: 14; d_gene: TRBD1; v_gene: TRBV5-6; abundance: NA; j_gene: TRBJ2-7; CDR3aa: CASSGGQIVYEQYF; CDR3nt: TGTGCCAGCAGCGGGGGACAGATAGTCTACGAGCAGTACTTC
len: 15; d_gene: TRBD2; v_gene: TRBV6-5; abundance: NA; j_gene: TRBJ2-1; CDR3aa: CASSPAGLAHNEQFF; CDR3nt: TGTGCCAGCAGCCCAGCGGGACTAGCACATAATGAGCAGTTCTTC
len: 15; d_gene: TRBD1; v_gene: TRBV4-3; abundance: NA; j_gene: TRBJ1-4; CDR3aa: CASSHGTGPNEKLFF; CDR3nt: TGCGCCAGCAGCCACGGGACAGGACCTAATGAAAAACTGTTTTTT
len: 17; d_gene: TRBD1; v_gene: TRBV7-6; abundance: NA; j_gene: TRBJ2-5; CDR3aa: CASSLEGAYQAKETQYF; CDR3nt: TGTGCCAGCAGCTTAGAGGGGGCTTATCAGGCGAAAGAGACCCAGTACTTC
len: 13; d_gene: TRBD1; v_gene: TRBV7-8; abundance: NA; j_gene: TRBJ1-1; CDR3aa: CASSWGQGIEAFF; CDR3nt: TGTGCCAGCAGCTGGGGACAGGGGATTGAAGCTTTCTTT
len: 16; d_gene: TRBD2; v_gene: TRBV5-4; abundance: NA; j_gene: TRBJ2-2; CDR3aa: CASSLPLAGATGELFF; CDR3nt: TGTGCCAGCAGCTTGCCCCTAGCGGGAGCCACCGGGGAGCTGTTTTTT
len: 13; d_gene: NA; v_gene: TRBV11-2; abundance: NA; j_gene: TRBJ2-7; CDR3aa: CASRKQEAYEQYF; CDR3nt: TGTGCCAGCCGTAAACAGGAAGCCTACGAGCAGTACTTC
len: 16; d_gene: NA; v_gene: TRBV7-3; abundance: many; j_gene: TRBJ1-1; CDR3aa: CASSLKVPGSNTEAFF; CDR3nt: TGTGCCAGCAGCTTAAAAGTTCCAGGATCGAACACTGAAGCTTTCTTT
len: 13; d_gene: TRBD1; v_gene: TRBV12-5; abundance: NA; j_gene: TRBJ1-2; CDR3aa: CASGLRTGDGYTF; CDR3nt: TGTGCTAGTGGTTTGAGGACAGGGGATGGCTACACCTTC
len: 14; d_gene: TRBD1; v_gene: TRBV29-1; abundance: NA; j_gene: TRBJ1-2; CDR3aa: CSVETDRGNYGYTF; CDR3nt: TGCAGCGTTGAAACGGACAGGGGGAACTATGGCTACACCTTC
len: 14; d_gene: TRBD1; v_gene: TRBV6-5; abundance: NA; j_gene: TRBJ1-2; CDR3aa: CASRRPGQNYGYTF; CDR3nt: TGTGCCAGCAGAAGACCGGGACAGAACTATGGCTACACCTTC
len: 14; d_gene: TRBD1; v_gene: TRBV7-3; abundance: NA; j_gene: TRBJ2-5; CDR3aa: CASSLPGTDETQYF; CDR3nt: TGTGCCAGCAGCTTACCCGGGACAGATGAGACCCAGTACTTC
len: 13; d_gene: NA; v_gene: TRBV9; abundance: NA; j_gene: TRBJ2-1; CDR3aa: CASSVGGEFEQFF; CDR3nt: TGTGCCAGCAGCGTAGGGGGAGAATTTGAGCAGTTCTTC
len: 16; d_gene: NA; v_gene: TRBV6-4; abundance: NA; j_gene: TRBJ2-2; CDR3aa: CASSDLTRQTTGELFF; CDR3nt: TGTGCCAGCAGTGACTTAACCCGACAGACCACCGGGGAGCTGTTTTTT
len: 15; d_gene: NA; v_gene: TRBV15; abundance: NA; j_gene: TRBJ2-7; CDR3aa: CATSSPGSGRYEQYF; CDR3nt: TGTGCCACCAGCAGCCCGGGATCCGGGCGTTACGAGCAGTACTTC
len: 13; d_gene: NA; v_gene: TRBV4-1; abundance: NA; j_gene: TRBJ1-1; CDR3aa: CASSQDSDTEAFF; CDR3nt: TGCGCCAGCAGCCAAGATAGCGATACTGAAGCTTTCTTT
len: 15; d_gene: NA; v_gene: TRBV11-2; abundance: NA; j_gene: TRBJ1-2; CDR3aa: CASSHPRTLNYGYTF; CDR3nt: TGTGCCAGCAGCCACCCGCGAACTCTTAACTATGGCTACACCTTC
len: 17; d_gene: NA; v_gene: TRBV4-1; abundance: NA; j_gene: TRBJ2-1; CDR3aa: CASSQDISTRGGGEQFF; CDR3nt: TGCGCCAGCAGCCAAGATATCAGTACGAGGGGGGGTGGTGAGCAGTTCTTC
len: 14; d_gene: TRBD1; v_gene: TRBV13; abundance: few; j_gene: TRBJ1-4; CDR3aa: CASSHGTGNEKLFF; CDR3nt: TGTGCCAGCAGCCACGGGACAGGCAATGAAAAACTGTTTTTT
len: 16; d_gene: NA; v_gene: TRBV9; abundance: NA; j_gene: TRBJ2-7; CDR3aa: CASSPWAGPPYYEQYF; CDR3nt: TGTGCCAGCAGCCCGTGGGCGGGCCCTCCTTACTACGAGCAGTACTTC
len: 15; d_gene: NA; v_gene: TRBV5-1; abundance: NA; j_gene: TRBJ1-4; CDR3aa: CASSVRKGANEKLFF; CDR3nt: TGCGCCAGCAGCGTCAGAAAGGGGGCTAATGAAAAACTGTTTTTT
len: 18; d_gene: TRBD1; v_gene: TRBV7-9; abundance: NA; j_gene: TRBJ1-2; CDR3aa: CASSSDRTGGPANYGYTF; CDR3nt: TGTGCCAGCAGCTCTGATCGGACAGGGGGCCCCGCTAACTATGGCTACACCTTC
len: 16; d_gene: NA; v_gene: TRBV11-2; abundance: NA; j_gene: TRBJ2-1; CDR3aa: CASSLDPGGAYNEQFF; CDR3nt: TGTGCCAGCAGCTTAGATCCGGGGGGCGCCTACAATGAGCAGTTCTTC
len: 13; d_gene: TRBD1; v_gene: TRBV7-9; abundance: NA; j_gene: TRBJ2-7; CDR3aa: CATAGQGAYEQYF; CDR3nt: TGTGCCACGGCGGGACAGGGGGCTTACGAGCAGTACTTC
len: 16; d_gene: NA; v_gene: TRBV11-1; abundance: NA; j_gene: TRBJ1-4; CDR3aa: CASSLRRGQGNEKLFF; CDR3nt: TGTGCCAGCAGCTTAAGAAGAGGCCAGGGAAATGAAAAACTGTTTTTT
len: 15; d_gene: NA; v_gene: TRBV6-4; abundance: NA; j_gene: TRBJ2-1; CDR3aa: CASSDSREGYNEQFF; CDR3nt: TGTGCCAGCAGTGACTCCCGGGAAGGCTACAATGAGCAGTTCTTC
len: 15; d_gene: TRBD2; v_gene: TRBV7-6; abundance: NA; j_gene: TRBJ2-4; CDR3aa: CASSLGLAAKNIQYF; CDR3nt: TGTGCCAGCAGCTTGGGACTAGCGGCGAAAAACATTCAGTACTTC
len: 16; d_gene: NA; v_gene: TRBV12-5; abundance: NA; j_gene: TRBJ2-6; CDR3aa: CATSGGEGSGANVLTF; CDR3nt: TGTGCTACCTCCGGAGGCGAGGGCTCTGGGGCCAACGTCCTGACTTTC
len: 16; d_gene: TRBD2; v_gene: TRBV4-3; abundance: NA; j_gene: TRBJ2-7; CDR3aa: CASSSRLAGANYEQYF; CDR3nt: TGCGCCAGCAGCTCACGACTAGCGGGGGCTAACTACGAGCAGTACTTC
len: 16; d_gene: NA; v_gene: TRBV27; abundance: NA; j_gene: TRBJ2-7; CDR3aa: CASSLVGRGSAYEQYF; CDR3nt: TGTGCCAGCAGTTTAGTGGGCAGGGGTAGCGCCTACGAGCAGTACTTC
len: 11; d_gene: NA; v_gene: TRBV6-6; abundance: NA; j_gene: TRBJ1-3; CDR3aa: CATRGGNTIYF; CDR3nt: TGTGCCACCCGCGGTGGAAACACCATATATTTT
len: 16; d_gene: TRBD2; v_gene: TRBV9; abundance: once; j_gene: TRBJ2-3; CDR3aa: CASSAGTSGVSDTQYF; CDR3nt: TGTGCCAGCAGCGCCGGGACTAGCGGGGTTTCAGATACGCAGTATTTT
len: 15; d_gene: NA; v_gene: TRBV13; abundance: NA; j_gene: TRBJ1-4; CDR3aa: CASSTSGHANEKLFF; CDR3nt: TGTGCCAGCAGCACCTCGGGACACGCGAATGAAAAACTGTTTTTT
len: 15; d_gene: TRBD2; v_gene: TRBV27; abundance: NA; j_gene: TRBJ2-1; CDR3aa: CASSFGLAGYNEQFF; CDR3nt: TGTGCCAGCAGTTTCGGACTAGCGGGATACAATGAGCAGTTCTTC
len: 15; d_gene: NA; v_gene: TRBV4-2; abundance: NA; j_gene: TRBJ1-1; CDR3aa: CASSQVAGEDTEAFF; CDR3nt: TGTGCCAGCAGCCAAGTAGCAGGGGAAGACACTGAAGCTTTCTTT
len: 11; d_gene: NA; v_gene: TRBV20-1; abundance: once; j_gene: TRBJ2-7; CDR3aa: CSARRDYEQYF; CDR3nt: TGCAGTGCTAGGAGGGATTACGAGCAGTACTTC
len: 12; d_gene: TRBD1; v_gene: TRBV6-5; abundance: NA; j_gene: TRBJ1-2; CDR3aa: CASSYGTDGYTF; CDR3nt: TGTGCCAGCAGTTACGGGACAGATGGCTACACCTTC
len: 15; d_gene: NA; v_gene: TRBV4-3; abundance: NA; j_gene: TRBJ1-2; CDR3aa: CASSQGVEVNYGYTF; CDR3nt: TGCGCCAGCAGCCAAGGGGTTGAGGTTAACTATGGCTACACCTTC